This entry describes one T cell receptor beta chain. The target antigen is unknown. One end of the junction does not line up with germline, which may come from a read error. Vbeta (60) and Jbeta (13) primers were used in the PCR. Using immunoSEQ multiplex PCR, the repertoire was profiled, and TCRdb retains in-frame clones only, with some absent. The sample has about 70,000 clones, around 70% seen once. These data belong to a study of cytomegalovirus exposure and HLA in healthy donors. Study-wide points: According to reports, the classifier identified cytomegalovirus status with high specificity and sensitivity. Presence/absence analyses treated sequencing depth as roughly uniform across donors.

Germline CDR1 reads ENHRY; CDR2 reads SYGVKD. The CDR3 contains 17 residues. The gene calls are TRBV10-3 and TRBJ2-6, with D unresolved. Material: PBMCs. This TCR was sampled from a human donor in good health. This CDR3 is CASSSSGSLSGANVLTF. Here the CDR3 DNA reads TGTGCCAGCAGTAGCTCCGGGTCGCTCTCTGGGGCCAACGTCCTGACTTTC.